The rows below give T cell receptor beta chains drawn from one sample of a study of spatial heterogeneity in lung cancer. Using its own MiXCR run on the 5' RACE reads, TCRdb lists one record per CDR3 protein. The data contain 3,000 to 3,500 distinct CDR3 sequences, about a third of them singletons. Sequenced here: lung tumor tissue, sampled at surgery. These receptors were taken from a female donor with early-stage non-small cell lung cancer. The CDR3 runs from the conserved cysteine through the conserved F or W. The D gene is left open where the match is weak. The size entry is marked missing in some rows and otherwise reads once, few, many or a size class.

D gene: -; V gene: TRBV5-1; J gene: TRBJ2-2; clone size: few; CDR3 protein: CASSLRGPDTGELFF; CDR3 DNA: TGCGCCAGCAGCTTGAGGGGACCGGACACCGGGGAGCTGTTTTTT
D gene: -; V gene: TRBV7-9; J gene: TRBJ2-1; clone size: medium-sized; CDR3 protein: CASSPVLTYNEQFF; CDR3 DNA: TGTGCCAGCAGCCCAGTATTGACTTACAATGAGCAGTTCTTC
D gene: TRBD1; V gene: TRBV11-3; J gene: TRBJ2-1; clone size: -; CDR3 protein: CASSPETGGLYNEQFF; CDR3 DNA: TGTGCCAGCAGCCCCGAGACAGGGGGCCTTTACAATGAGCAGTTCTTC
D gene: -; V gene: TRBV19; J gene: TRBJ2-5; clone size: few; CDR3 protein: CASSGLGETQYF; CDR3 DNA: TGTGCCAGTAGTGGCTTGGGAGAGACCCAGTACTTC
D gene: -; V gene: TRBV7-4; J gene: TRBJ2-5; clone size: medium-sized; CDR3 protein: CASSYSVQETQYF; CDR3 DNA: TGTGCCAGCAGCTACAGCGTCCAAGAGACCCAGTACTTC
D gene: -; V gene: TRBV5-4; J gene: TRBJ2-1; clone size: -; CDR3 protein: CASNPEGGEQFF; CDR3 DNA: TGTGCCAGCAACCCAGAGGGCGGTGAGCAGTTCTTC
D gene: -; V gene: TRBV5-6; J gene: TRBJ2-1; clone size: medium-sized; CDR3 protein: CASSLDSYNEQFF; CDR3 DNA: TGTGCCAGCAGCTTGGACTCCTACAATGAGCAGTTCTTC
D gene: -; V gene: TRBV5-6; J gene: TRBJ2-7; clone size: -; CDR3 protein: CASSFLEQYF; CDR3 DNA: TGTGCCAGCAGCTTTCTCGAGCAGTACTTC
D gene: -; V gene: TRBV5-1; J gene: TRBJ1-1; clone size: large; CDR3 protein: CASSLGRLTQGGTEAFF; CDR3 DNA: TGCGCCAGCAGCTTGGGCCGCCTTACACAGGGCGGGACTGAAGCTTTCTTT
D gene: -; V gene: TRBV4-1; J gene: TRBJ1-1; clone size: few; CDR3 protein: CASGGGMNTEAFF; CDR3 DNA: TGCGCCAGCGGGGGGGGGATGAACACTGAAGCTTTCTTT